Listed here are 31 T cell receptor beta chains from one sample, sequenced in a study of blood T cells in healthy people across ages (dated by TCRdb to the mid-2010s). The library came from 5' RACE. The data were produced on an Illumina HiSeq 2500. A second PCR of roughly 7 to 12 cycles was run with a J-beta primer mix and a sample-barcoded 5' primer. The raw public data were reprocessed by TCRdb itself: fastp quality trimming at Q25, MiXCR clonotype calling, in-frame beta chains only. Identical CDR3 protein sequences are pooled into one entry, listed with their most common genes and DNA. The sample has about a million distinct CDR3 sequences on record, roughly 50% of them singletons. The ten biggest clones cover about a fifth of the sample. The sequencing sample was made of blood. Every receptor here comes from a woman aged 55-75 years in good health.

This clonotype has a single count. The genes are TRBV4-1 and TRBJ2-1; D is uncertain. Germline-derived CDR1 and CDR2 are MGHRA and YSYEKL. The length of the CDR3 is 13 residues. V was trimmed by 4 bases and J by 8 bases, leaving 12 bases between them. CDR3 nucleotide sequence: TGCGCCAGCAGCCCCCTACCTTGGGATGAGCAGTTCTTC. Translated, it gives CASSPLPWDEQFF.

This clonotype has only one observation. The chain carries TRBV2 and TRBJ2-5; D tentatively fits TRBD1 or TRBD2 (5 bases each). Trimming took off 6 bases at V and 2 bases at J, with 19 bases between the two ends. Germline V gene sequence: CDR1 SNHLY, CDR2 FYNNEI. CDR3 length: 16 amino acids. The CDR3 sequence: CASSKGTARSQETQYF. CDR3 nucleotides: TGTGCCAGCAGCAAAGGGACGGCCAGGTCACAAGAGACCCAGTACTTC.

This chain uses TRBV2 with TRBJ2-7, with D possibly matching TRBD1 (5 bases). Trimming cost V 7 bases and J 3 bases, with 10 bases left between them. Germline V gene sequence: CDR1 SNHLY, CDR2 FYNNEI. The CDR3 contains 12 residues. The DNA for the CDR3 is TGTGCCAGCAAAAGACAGAACTACGAGCAGTACTTC. Amino acid sequence: CASKRQNYEQYF. Full variable domain (remainder filled in from reference TRBV2 and TRBJ2-7): EPEVTQTPSHQVTQMGQEVILRCVPISNHLYFYWYRQILGQKVEFLVSFYNNEISEKSEIFDDQFSVERPDGSNFTLKIRSTKLEDSAMYFCASKRQNYEQYFGPGTRLTVT.

The chain is built from TRBV11-1 and TRBJ1-6; a possible D gene is TRBD1 (5 bases). Germline lookup yields CDR1 SGHAT and CDR2 FQDESV (reference sequence). The CDR3 loop spans 14 amino acids. V lost 2 bases and J 10 bases, leaving 12 bases between the germline ends. CDR3 in amino acids: CASSLRSRGSPLHF. The CDR3 DNA sequence: TGTGCCAGCAGCTTACGCTCCCGGGGCTCACCCCTCCACTTT.

The CDR3 nucleotides are TGTGCCAGCAGCGTAGCTACCCGCACTAGCGGGGCCAACAATGAGCAGTTCTTC. Protein: CASSVATRTSGANNEQFF. The J gene is TRBJ2-1, the V gene TRBV9; the match to TRBD2 covers 10 bases. Losses at the gene ends were 0 bases for V and 5 bases for J; bases not matched to a gene: 11. Germline V CDR1 and CDR2: SGDLS, YYNGEE. CDR3 length: 18 residues.

Details on this clonotype: A far larger clone differs by one base, so this is likely a read error. The genes are TRBV6-6 and TRBJ2-3; D is ambiguous. The CDR3 runs to 11 residues. The germline V gene encodes CDR1 MNHNY and CDR2 SVGAGI (reference sequence). The V gene lost 6 bases and the J gene lost 5 bases, with 6 bases spanning the gap. The CDR3 loop is CASSVKDTQYF. The CDR3 DNA sequence: TGTGCCAGCAGCGTCAAAGATACGCAGTATTTT.

In the case of this clonotype: One junction end disagrees with the germline gene, perhaps due to a read error. V gene TRBV6-2 or TRBV6-3 combines with J gene TRBJ1-5, with 7 bases lining up with TRBD1. The CDR3 runs to 15 residues. Germline CDR1 reads MNHEY; CDR2 reads SVGEGT. CDR3 loop: CASSSDDRAGQPQNF. In DNA form, the CDR3 reads TGTGCCAGCAGTTCGGATGACAGGGCGGGTCAGCCCCAGAATTTT.

This clonotype was observed many times. The rearrangement links TRBV7-6 to TRBJ2-7; 11 bases are shared with TRBD2. The V and J ends lost 5 bases and 7 bases, in that order; junction bases with no gene match: 7. Germline-derived CDR1 and CDR2 are SGHVS and FNYEAQ. This CDR3 comprises 14 residues. The CDR3 DNA reads TGTGCCAGCAGCACACTAGCGGGAGTAAGAGAGCAGTACTTC. It translates to CASSTLAGVREQYF.

The chain links TRBV7-2 to TRBJ1-5; tentative D call: TRBD1 (5 bases). The CDR3 contains 15 residues. Germline CDR1 reads SGHTA; CDR2 reads FQGNSA. V shed 1 base and J shed 6 bases, with 13 bases lying between them. In DNA form, the CDR3 reads TGTGCCAGCAGCTTAGAGGGGTATGGGTCTCAGCCCCAGCATTTT. This sequence encodes CASSLEGYGSQPQHF.

The CDR3 protein is CASSKRSGSPSGANVLTF. CDR3 in DNA: TGTGCCAGCAGCAAACGTAGCGGGTCCCCCTCTGGGGCCAACGTCCTGACTTTC. V usage is TRBV21-1 and J usage is TRBJ2-6; the table's D call, TRBD2, has no DNA check behind it. TRBV21-1 is a pseudogene. This CDR3 region has 18 residues.

This chain connects TRBV6-6 to TRBJ2-3; D not certain. V was trimmed by 8 bases and J by 0 bases, leaving 18 bases between them. CDR1 is MNHNY, CDR2 SVGAGI, per germline (reference sequence). The CDR3 is 16 residues long. CDR3 in amino acids: CASGIEFSSSTDTQYF. The DNA for the CDR3 is TGTGCCAGCGGGATAGAGTTTTCGAGTAGCACAGATACGCAGTATTTT.

The CDR3 is CASSVDGTRIRETQYF. The CDR3, as DNA: TGTGCCAGCAGCGTAGATGGGACAAGGATTCGAGAGACCCAGTACTTC. The chain uses TRBV9 and TRBJ2-5; perhaps TRBD1 as D (6 bases). Per the germline V gene, CDR1 is SGDLS and CDR2 is YYNGEE. The CDR3 runs to 16 residues. Trimming left V 0 bases short and J 4 bases short, with 16 bases between.

This clonotype has just a few counts. This sequence joins TRBV29-1 and TRBJ2-1; D is undetermined. Between the trimmed V and J ends, which lost 6 bases and 10 bases, there was a span of 10 bases. The CDR3 contains 10 residues. Per germline, CDR1 SQVTM and CDR2 ANQGSEA. CDR3 residues: CSVLNGEQFF. CDR3 nucleotides: TGCAGCGTCCTGAATGGGGAGCAGTTCTTC.

This clonotype was recorded a few times. In nucleotides, the CDR3 is TGCAGTGCTCTCGTTGTGCCCGGGACTAGCGGGAGGGCCTTATTGGGCAATGAGCAGTTCTTC. This gives the protein CSALVVPGTSGRALLGNEQFF. The chain recombines TRBV20-1 with TRBJ2-1; 16 positions match TRBD2. V shed 5 bases and J 6 bases; nucleotides not matched to a gene: 22. Looked up from germline, CDR1 is DFQATT and CDR2 is SNEGSKA (reference sequence). This CDR3 has 21 amino acids.

There are a few counts of this clonotype. This chain links TRBV10-3 with TRBJ2-3; TRBD1 matches 7 bases. The CDR3 runs 16 residues. The J segment lost 4 bases and the V segment lost 4 bases, leaving 11 bases of the junction unmatched. Germline CDR1 is ENHRY and CDR2 is SYGVKD. This CDR3 is CAISGTGQAYADTQYF. The CDR3 nucleotides are TGTGCCATCAGTGGTACAGGACAGGCTTATGCAGATACGCAGTATTTT.

The chain has TRBV20-1 and TRBJ1-2, with no clear D. The ends were cut back, 8 bases at V and 4 bases at J, with 17 bases in the middle. The CDR3 contains 13 residues. The germline CDR1 and CDR2 sequences are DFQATT and SNEGSKA (reference sequence). The CDR3 DNA reads as TGCAGTACCAGGTCATGGTCTGGCTATGGCTACACCTTC. This codes for CSTRSWSGYGYTF.

V gene TRBV20-1 combines with J gene TRBJ2-1, with a tentative D call TRBD2 (6 bases). The CDR3 runs 16 residues. Per germline, CDR1 DFQATT and CDR2 SNEGSKA (reference sequence). For the CDR3, the DNA is TGCAGCCAGGAACCTAAGGGACGACTAGTACGGGGGGAGCAGTTCTTC. Residues: CSQEPKGRLVRGEQFF.

This clonotype was seen more than once but under ten times. The chain uses TRBV20-1 and TRBJ2-1, with 9 bases that match TRBD1. The V and J ends lost 3 bases and 7 bases, in that order; junction bases with no gene match: 4. Germline V lookup: CDR1 DFQATT, CDR2 SNEGSKA (reference sequence). This CDR3 is 13 amino acids long. As DNA, the CDR3 is TGCAGTGCTAGTGACAGGGGGAGAAATGAGCAGTTCTTC. It yields the protein CSASDRGRNEQFF.

The chain has TRBV7-2 and TRBJ1-4, with D unresolved. This CDR3 contains 15 residues. Per germline, CDR1 SGHTA and CDR2 FQGNSA. V dropped 1 base and J dropped 8 bases, with 14 bases sitting between them. CDR3 sequence (DNA): TGTGCCAGCAGCTTAGAGCCCCCGGGGAAGGAAAAACTGTTTTTT. This encodes CASSLEPPGKEKLFF.

The rearrangement joins TRBV4-2 to TRBJ1-1; D is unresolved. CDR1 is LGHNA, CDR2 YNFKEQ, per germline. This CDR3 is 14 amino acids long. V was trimmed by 0 bases and J by 8 bases, leaving 13 bases between them. The CDR3 here is CASSQDQSVIEAFF. CDR3 bases: TGTGCCAGCAGCCAAGATCAGTCGGTGATAGAAGCTTTCTTT.

This clonotype has more than one count but fewer than ten. CDR3 sequence (DNA): TGCAGCGTTGAAACTAGCGCCTCCTACGAGCAGTACTTC. Translation gives CSVETSASYEQYF. The chain employs TRBV29-1 and TRBJ2-7; 7 bases are shared with TRBD2. CDR3 length: 13 amino acids. The J segment lost 0 bases and the V segment lost 2 bases, leaving 1 base of the junction unmatched. Germline V gene lookup returns CDR1 SQVTM and CDR2 ANQGSEA.

This chain joins TRBV12-3 or TRBV12-4 and TRBJ2-1, with TRBD2 matching 14 bases. The V and J ends lost 6 bases and 4 bases, in that order; junction bases with no gene match: 14. The CDR3 length is 19 residues. The CDR3 coding sequence is TGTGCCAGCAGCCTAACAGGACTAGCGGGAGGAATCGCTTACAATGAGCAGTTCTTC. It specifies CASSLTGLAGGIAYNEQFF.

This clonotype has a handful of counts. The V gene is TRBV25-1, the J gene TRBJ2-5; 11 nucleotides line up with TRBD2. The CDR3 totals 14 residues. The germline V gene encodes CDR1 MGHDK and CDR2 SYGVNS. J was trimmed by 5 bases and V by 11 bases; bases with no gene match: 10. The CDR3 spells CAAGTSGRLETQYF. The CDR3 DNA follows: TGTGCCGCCGGGACTAGCGGAAGACTGGAGACCCAGTACTTC.

The table lists this clonotype with a few counts. The rearrangement uses TRBV5-1 and TRBJ2-7, with D perhaps matching TRBD1 or TRBD2 (5 bases each). The CDR3 sequence is 15 residues long. Deletions cut 4 bases from V and 2 bases from J, with 16 bases between. CDR1 and CDR2 from the germline V gene are SGHRS and YFSETQ. DNA of the CDR3: TGCGCCAGCAGCCCAGATCGGCTGGGGGCCTACGAGCAGTACTTC. This translates into CASSPDRLGAYEQYF.

J is TRBJ2-2 and V is TRBV6-6; D might be TRBD2 (6 bases). Trimming took 6 bases from V and 4 from J, leaving 18 bases between them. CDR1 MNHNY and CDR2 SVGAGI come from the germline V gene (reference sequence). The CDR3 sequence is 16 residues long. This CDR3 reads CASSLRLEGSTGELFF. DNA of the CDR3: TGTGCCAGCAGCCTTAGACTAGAAGGGTCCACCGGGGAGCTGTTTTTT.

The sample holds a few counts of this clonotype. The rearrangement links TRBV4-2 to TRBJ2-1; 11 nucleotides agree with TRBD2. V was clipped by 5 bases and J by 9 bases; unmatched bases: 9. The germline V gene encodes CDR1 LGHNA and CDR2 YNFKEQ. The CDR3 is 15 residues long. The CDR3 DNA reads TGTGCCAGCAGCGAAGCTCTAGCGGGAGGCTTTGAGCAGTTCTTC. It encodes CASSEALAGGFEQFF.

The chain employs TRBV27 and TRBJ2-3; 12 bases map to TRBD2. V gave up 8 bases and J gave up 5 bases; unmatched junction bases: 5. This CDR3 region has 14 residues. Germline V gene data show CDR1 as MNHEY and CDR2 as SMNVEV (reference sequence). CDR3 in DNA: TGTGCCAGCCGGACTAGCGGGACCCGAGATACGCAGTATTTT. Encoded protein: CASRTSGTRDTQYF.

V gene TRBV20-1 combines with J gene TRBJ1-5, with D possibly TRBD1 on 6 matching bases. The germline V gene has CDR1 DFQATT and CDR2 SNEGSKA (reference sequence). V lost 3 bases and J lost 4, with 13 bases in between. The CDR3 spans 14 residues. The CDR3 reads CSASDNRVNQPQHF. In nucleotides, the CDR3 is TGCAGTGCTAGTGATAACAGGGTGAATCAGCCCCAGCATTTT.

The rearrangement uses TRBV6-5 and TRBJ2-1; a weak D match, TRBD1 (6 bases). This CDR3 is built from 15 residues. Trimming pared 5 bases from V and 7 bases from J, leaving 18 bases between. In germline, CDR1 is MNHEY, CDR2 SVGAGI. CDR3 loop: CASSRSRTVQNEQFF. In DNA, the CDR3 is TGTGCCAGCAGTCGCTCTCGGACAGTCCAGAATGAGCAGTTCTTC.

The chain links TRBV6-2 or TRBV6-3 to TRBJ2-5, with D possibly TRBD2 on 5 matching bases. This CDR3 region has 14 residues. The ends were cut back, 6 bases at V and 4 bases at J, with 15 bases in the middle. CDR1 MNHEY and CDR2 SVGEGT come from the germline V gene. The CDR3 nucleotides are TGTGCCAGCAGCTTCGCCAGAGGAGGAGAGACCCAGTACTTC. Protein sequence: CASSFARGGETQYF.

This clonotype was picked up one time. At one of its ends the junction is not consistent with the germline gene, which may arise from a read error. The chain couples TRBV4-1 to TRBJ2-1; D unresolved. CDR3 size: 13 residues. Germline CDR1 reads MGHRA; CDR2 reads YSYEKL. CDR3 DNA: TGCGCCAGCAGCCAAGATCTCTACAGTGAGCAGTTCTTC. This codes for CASSQDLYSEQFF.